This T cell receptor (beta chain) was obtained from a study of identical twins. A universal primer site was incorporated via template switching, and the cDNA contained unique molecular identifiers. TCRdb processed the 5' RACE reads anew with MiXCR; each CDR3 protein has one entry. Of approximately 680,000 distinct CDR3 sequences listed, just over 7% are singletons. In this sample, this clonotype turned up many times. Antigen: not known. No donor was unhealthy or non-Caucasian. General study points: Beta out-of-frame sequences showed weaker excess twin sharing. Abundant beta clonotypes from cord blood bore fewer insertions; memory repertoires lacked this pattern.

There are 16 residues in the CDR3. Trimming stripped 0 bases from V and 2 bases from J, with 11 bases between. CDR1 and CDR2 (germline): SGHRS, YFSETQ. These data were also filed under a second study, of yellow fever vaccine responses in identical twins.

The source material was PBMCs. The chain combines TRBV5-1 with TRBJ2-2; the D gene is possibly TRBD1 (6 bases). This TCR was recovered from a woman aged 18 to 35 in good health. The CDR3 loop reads CASSLEGRGNTGELFF. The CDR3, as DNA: TGCGCCAGCAGCTTGGAGGGCAGGGGAAACACCGGGGAGCTGTTTTTT.